In its sample, the clone carrying this T cell receptor (beta chain) was seen a few times. Its antigen is not identified. This sample stems from a study of response to subunit inactivated influenza vaccine. Study outcomes and limitations: The authors offered the suggestion that each seasonal influenza vaccination recruits few new T cells.

TCRdb reprocessed the RT-PCR reads with MiXCR, giving one entry per CDR3 protein. The profile shows 500,000 to 550,000 distinct CDR3 sequences, around 8% of them singletons. The V gene lost 0 bases and the J gene lost 4 bases, with 12 bases spanning the gap. This CDR3 has 15 residues. Per the germline V gene, CDR1 is LNHNV and CDR2 is YYDKDF (reference sequence). Specimen: PBMCs from blood, collected 23 months after vaccination. The receptor comes from a man in his fifties or sixties who received an inactivated influenza vaccine. The chain recombines TRBV15 with TRBJ2-5, with a possible D match to TRBD2 (5 bases). The CDR3 DNA is TGTGCCACCAGCAGAGATGTTGCGGGCGGAGAGACCCAGTACTTC. It specifies CATSRDVAGGETQYF.